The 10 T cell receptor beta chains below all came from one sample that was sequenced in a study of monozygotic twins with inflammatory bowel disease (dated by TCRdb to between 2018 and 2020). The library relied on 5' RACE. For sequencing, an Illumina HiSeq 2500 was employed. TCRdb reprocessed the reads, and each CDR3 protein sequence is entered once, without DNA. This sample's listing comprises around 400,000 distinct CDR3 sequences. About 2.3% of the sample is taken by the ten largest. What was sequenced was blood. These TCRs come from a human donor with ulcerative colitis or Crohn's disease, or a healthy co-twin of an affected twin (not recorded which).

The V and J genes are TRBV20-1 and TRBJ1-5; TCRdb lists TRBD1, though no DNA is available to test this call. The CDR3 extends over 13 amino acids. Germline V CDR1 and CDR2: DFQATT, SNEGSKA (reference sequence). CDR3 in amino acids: CSARGTGVQPQHF.

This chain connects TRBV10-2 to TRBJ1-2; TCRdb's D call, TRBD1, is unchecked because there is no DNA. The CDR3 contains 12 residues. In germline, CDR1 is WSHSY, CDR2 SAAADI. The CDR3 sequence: CASSERGQGYTF.

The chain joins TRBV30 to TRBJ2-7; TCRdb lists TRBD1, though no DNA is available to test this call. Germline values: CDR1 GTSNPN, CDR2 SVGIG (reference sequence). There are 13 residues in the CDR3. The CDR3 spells CAWGGAGRYEQYF.

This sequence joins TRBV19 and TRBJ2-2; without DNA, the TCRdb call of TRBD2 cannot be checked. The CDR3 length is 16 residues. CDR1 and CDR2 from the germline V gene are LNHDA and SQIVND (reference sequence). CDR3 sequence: CASSTTAGLNTGELFF.

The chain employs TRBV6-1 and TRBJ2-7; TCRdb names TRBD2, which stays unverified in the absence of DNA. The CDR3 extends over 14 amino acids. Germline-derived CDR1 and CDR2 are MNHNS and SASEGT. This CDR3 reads CASSATGTSGEQYF.

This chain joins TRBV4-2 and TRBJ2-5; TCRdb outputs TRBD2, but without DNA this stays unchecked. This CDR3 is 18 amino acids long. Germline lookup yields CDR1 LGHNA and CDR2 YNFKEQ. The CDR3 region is CASSQHPGGSGGEGAQYF.

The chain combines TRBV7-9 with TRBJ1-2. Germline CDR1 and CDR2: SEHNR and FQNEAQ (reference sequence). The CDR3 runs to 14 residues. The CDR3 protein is CASSLAGSLRGYTF.

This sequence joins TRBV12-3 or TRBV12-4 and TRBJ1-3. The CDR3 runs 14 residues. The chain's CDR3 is CASSFVRSGNTIYF.

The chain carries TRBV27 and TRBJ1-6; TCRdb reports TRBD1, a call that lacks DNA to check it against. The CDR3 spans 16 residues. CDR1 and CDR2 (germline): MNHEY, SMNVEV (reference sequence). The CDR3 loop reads CASSTTWGQYNSPLHF.

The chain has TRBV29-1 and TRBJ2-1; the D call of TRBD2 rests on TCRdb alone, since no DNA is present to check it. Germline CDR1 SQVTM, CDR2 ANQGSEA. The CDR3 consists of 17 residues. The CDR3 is CSVEDLIGTISYNEQFF.